The following is a T cell receptor (beta chain) sequence with its context. There are many counts of this clonotype. The antigen it binds to is not known. No per-base quality is available; no much larger clone lies one base away. The sample belongs to a study of T cells in Graves' hyperthyroidism and ophthalmopathy (dated by TCRdb to between 2019 and 2020). Describing the broader study: Peripheral blood samples were taken at the time of initial diagnosis, prior to any treatment. To identify TCR V-J signatures that set the groups apart, the researchers used a discovery cohort of approximately 98 patients, made up of 40 to 45 with Graves' ophthalmopathy and about 60 with stable Graves' hyperthyroidism. Whether ophthalmopathy could be predicted prospectively was tested in an independent validation cohort made up of 18 to 20 hyperthyroidism patients plus 17 patients who later progressed to ophthalmopathy. For training and testing, the roughly 100 patients in the discovery cohort were randomly divided in a 7:3 ratio. Thyroid tissue and blood T-cell repertoires from roughly six Graves' hyperthyroidism patients were also compared in the study. After blood sampling, hyperthyroidism patients were treated with methimazole at a starting dose of 30 mg daily, and ophthalmopathy patients were treated with high-dose intravenous methylprednisolone. The paper reports TCR Vbeta CDR3 sequencing of roughly 140 peripheral blood samples: 43 ophthalmopathy, some 80 hyperthyroidism and around 17 progressor patients. The full study reports these points: Ophthalmopathy was separated from stable hyperthyroidism by a 13 V-J signature model, with over 85% sensitivity and approximately 84% specificity obtained in cross-validation and 80%/75% obtained in testing. No statistical method was used to set the sample size in advance, and investigators knew the group allocation. In validation, the model predicted progression to ophthalmopathy a median of roughly 6.2 months before onset, with approximately 68% sensitivity and about 72% specificity. Most expanded thyroid clonotypes (frequency above 0.001) were also detected in blood, a finding suggesting that blood repertoires may reflect thyroid immune responses.

Graves' hyperthyroidism was defined as stable when no progression to ophthalmopathy occurred over 18 months of follow-up. Hyperthyroidism patients were aged 18 to 65 years and newly diagnosed, with disease duration of less than 2 months. Any patient with an uncontrolled infection, another autoimmune disease, pregnancy or lactation was excluded. Diagnoses were established on the basis of clinical symptoms, serum thyroxine and TRAb, thyroid ultrasound, and orbital computed tomography. PBMCs were separated from 10 ml of fresh peripheral blood using Ficoll-Paque density gradient centrifugation. Total RNA was extracted with Trizol reagent, and quality was checked on an Agilent 2100 Bioanalyzer. Trimming accounts for 2 bases at V and 7 bases at J, while the number of junction bases matched to no gene is 6. CDR1 and CDR2 were assigned from the germline V gene as KGHSH and LQKENI. There are 15 amino acids in the CDR3, from cysteine to phenylalanine inclusive. The kept DNA is CDR3 alone, 45 bases in frame from the first base.

Amplification of TCR beta CDR3 regions was carried out from RNA transcripts. The TCR CDR3 was subjected to a first round of RT-PCR using the HTBI primer set and the Qiagen OneStep RT-PCR kit. Libraries were constructed in a second round of multiplex PCR, after which size selection and purification were performed. Libraries were sequenced paired-end with 100 bp reads on an Illumina HiSeq2000. Under the source paper's analysis protocol: SOAPnuke was used to process the raw data, with reads discarded if the reads contained adapters or uncalled bases, had a mean Phred below 15, or lacked an exact constant-primer or identifier match. High-quality paired reads were merged with COPE v1.2.5, and unique nucleotide sequences were defined as clonotypes. MiTCR v1.1 was used to align clonotypes to the IMGT TRBV, TRBD and TRBJ reference segments. Analysis was restricted to V-J combinations with a frequency above 0.0001, which covered about 99% of repertoires. A TCS score was defined as the ratio between F50 (clonal expansion) and ExV (chaos), using BLOSUM62-based TCRdist between CDR3 peptides within each V-J. Welch's t-statistics and random forest reduced 514 V-J features to roughly 13, which were used in a naive Bayes classifier (R e1071). TCRdb cleaned the public reads at Q25 with fastp, built clones with MiXCR and kept in-frame beta chains. Rows merge per CDR3 protein into single entries with the most common DNA and genes. TCRdb, not the original authors, processed these V and J calls. This sample comprises roughly 420,000 distinct CDR3 sequences, approximately 15% of them detected only once. The top ten hold over 7.5% of the sample.

The sample comprised blood. The rearranged segments are TRBV18 and TRBJ1-5; 9 junctional bases match TRBD1. The origin of this receptor is a woman under 30 with Graves' hyperthyroidism. The base sequence is TGTGCCAGCTCACCAATGGGACAGGGTAACCAGCCCCAGCATTTT. This sequence encodes CASSPMGQGNQPQHF.